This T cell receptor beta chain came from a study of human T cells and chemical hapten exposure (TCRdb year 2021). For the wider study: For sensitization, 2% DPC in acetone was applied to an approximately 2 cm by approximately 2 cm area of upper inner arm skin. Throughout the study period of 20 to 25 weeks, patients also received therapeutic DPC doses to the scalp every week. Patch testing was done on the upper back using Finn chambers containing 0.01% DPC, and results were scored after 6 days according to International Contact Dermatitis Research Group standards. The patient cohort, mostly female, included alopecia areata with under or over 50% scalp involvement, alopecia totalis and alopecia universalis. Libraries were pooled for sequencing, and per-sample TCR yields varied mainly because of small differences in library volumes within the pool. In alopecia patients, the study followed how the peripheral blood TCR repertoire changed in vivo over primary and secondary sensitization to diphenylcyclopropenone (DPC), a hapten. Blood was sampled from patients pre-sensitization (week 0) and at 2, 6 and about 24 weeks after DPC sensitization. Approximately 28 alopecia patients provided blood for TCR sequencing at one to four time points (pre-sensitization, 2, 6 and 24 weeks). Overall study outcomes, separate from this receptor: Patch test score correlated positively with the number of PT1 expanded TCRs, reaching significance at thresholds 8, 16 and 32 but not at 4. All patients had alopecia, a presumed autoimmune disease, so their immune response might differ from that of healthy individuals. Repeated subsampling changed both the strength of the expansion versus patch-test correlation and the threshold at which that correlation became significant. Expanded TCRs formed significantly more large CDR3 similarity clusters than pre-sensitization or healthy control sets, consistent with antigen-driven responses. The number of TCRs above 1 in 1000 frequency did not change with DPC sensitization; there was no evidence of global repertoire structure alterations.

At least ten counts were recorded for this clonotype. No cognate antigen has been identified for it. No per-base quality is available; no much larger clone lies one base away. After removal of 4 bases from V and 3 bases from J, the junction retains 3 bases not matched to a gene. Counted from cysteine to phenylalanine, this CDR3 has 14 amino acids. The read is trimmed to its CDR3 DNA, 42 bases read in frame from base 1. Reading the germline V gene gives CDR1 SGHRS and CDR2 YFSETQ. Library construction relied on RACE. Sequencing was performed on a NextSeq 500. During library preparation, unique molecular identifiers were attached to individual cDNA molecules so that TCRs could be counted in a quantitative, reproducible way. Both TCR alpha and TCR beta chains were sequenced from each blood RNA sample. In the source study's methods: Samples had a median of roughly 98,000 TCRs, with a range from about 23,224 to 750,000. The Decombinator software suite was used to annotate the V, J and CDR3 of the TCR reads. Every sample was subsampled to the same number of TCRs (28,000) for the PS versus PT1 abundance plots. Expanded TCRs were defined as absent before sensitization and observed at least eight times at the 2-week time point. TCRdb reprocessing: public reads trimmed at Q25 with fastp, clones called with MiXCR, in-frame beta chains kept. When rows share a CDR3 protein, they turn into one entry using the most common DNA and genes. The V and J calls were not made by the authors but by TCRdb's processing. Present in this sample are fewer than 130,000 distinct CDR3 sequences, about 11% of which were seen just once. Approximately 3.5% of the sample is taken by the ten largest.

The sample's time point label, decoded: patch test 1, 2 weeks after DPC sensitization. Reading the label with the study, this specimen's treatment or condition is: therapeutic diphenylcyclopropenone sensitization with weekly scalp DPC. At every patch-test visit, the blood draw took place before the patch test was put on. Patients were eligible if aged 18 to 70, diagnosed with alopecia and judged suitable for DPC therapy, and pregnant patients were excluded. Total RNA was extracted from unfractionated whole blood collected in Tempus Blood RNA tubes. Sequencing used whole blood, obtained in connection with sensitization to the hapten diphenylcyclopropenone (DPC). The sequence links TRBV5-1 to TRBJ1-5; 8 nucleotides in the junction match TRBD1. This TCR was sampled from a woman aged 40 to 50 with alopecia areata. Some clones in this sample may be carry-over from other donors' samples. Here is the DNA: TGCGCCAGCAGCCCGACAGGGGACAATCAGCCCCAGCATTTT. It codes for CASSPTGDNQPQHF.